The source of this T cell receptor beta chain is a study of tissue T cells after allogeneic stem cell transplantation. This CDR3 is 14 amino acids long. Germline V gene lookup returns CDR1 GKSSPN and CDR2 SITVG. V lost 2 bases to trimming and J lost 10 bases; unmatched junction nucleotides: 4. Whole-study findings and limits: Sampling depth was limited, and the cohort was small and clinically varied.

With respect to this clone: Its antigen is undetermined. Germline and genes here are mouse. The read comes to an end 1 residue before the CDR3 does, leaving the germline J gene to fill in the end.

Produced via immunoSEQ multiplex PCR; TCRdb's table is partial and in-frame only. Among roughly 50,000 clones listed, around 73% were seen once. This sequence was found in a pool of C57BL/6 mice in good health. The specimen sequenced was sorted cells pooled from one or two spleens. The chain couples TRBV31 to TRBJ1-6; 11 nucleotides line up with TRBD1. TRBJ1-6 is placed among ORFs of uncertain function. CDR3 amino acids: CAWSTGQGVSPLYF. CDR3 bases read: TGTGCCTGGAGTACGGGACAGGGGGTATCGCCCCTCTAC.